This T cell receptor (beta chain) was sequenced in a study of shared clonotypes between healthy human individuals. With respect to this clone: This specimen includes other DNA sequences encoding the same CDR3.

The CDR3 contains 15 residues. Germline CDR1 reads SGHNT; CDR2 reads YYREEE (reference sequence). V shed 3 bases, J shed 2 bases, and the junction held 5 bases outside the gene matches. Clones were sequenced by immunoSEQ multiplex PCR, and TCRdb holds only the in-frame ones, with some missing. In the table there are 2.3 million or so clones, 80% to 95% of which are singletons. This clonotype originated in a man aged 18 to 29 in good health. Some clones in this sample may be carry-over from other donors' samples. Specimen: naive CD4+ T cells from PBMCs. Subset defined: CD45RA+ positively selected. The rearrangement uses TRBV5-4 and TRBJ2-5; 9 positions match TRBD1. CDR3 residues: CASSSGQGGQETQYF. The CDR3 DNA follows: TGTGCCAGCAGCTCGGGACAGGGAGGACAAGAGACCCAGTACTTC.